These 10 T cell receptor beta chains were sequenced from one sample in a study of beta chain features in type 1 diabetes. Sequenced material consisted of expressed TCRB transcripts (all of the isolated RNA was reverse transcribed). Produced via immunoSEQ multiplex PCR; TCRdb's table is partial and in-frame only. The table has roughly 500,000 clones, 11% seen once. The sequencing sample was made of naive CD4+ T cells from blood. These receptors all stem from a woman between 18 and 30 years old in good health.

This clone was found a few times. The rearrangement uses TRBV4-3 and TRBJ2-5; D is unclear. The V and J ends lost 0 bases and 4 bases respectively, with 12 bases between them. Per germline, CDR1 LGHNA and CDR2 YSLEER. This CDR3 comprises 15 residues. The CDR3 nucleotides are TGCGCCAGCAGCCAAGAACCCGGAAGAGGAGAGACCCAGTACTTC. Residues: CASSQEPGRGETQYF.

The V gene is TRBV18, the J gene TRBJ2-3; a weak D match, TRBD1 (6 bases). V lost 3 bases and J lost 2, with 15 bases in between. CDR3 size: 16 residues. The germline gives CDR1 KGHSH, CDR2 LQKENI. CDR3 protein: CASSPLMAGDTDTQYF. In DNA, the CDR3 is TGTGCCAGCTCACCCCTGATGGCAGGGGACACAGATACGCAGTATTTT.

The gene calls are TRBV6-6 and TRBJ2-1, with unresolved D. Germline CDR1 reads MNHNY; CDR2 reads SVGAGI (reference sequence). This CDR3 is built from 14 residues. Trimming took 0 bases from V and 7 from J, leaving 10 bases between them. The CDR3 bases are TGTGCCAGCAGTTACTCGAAAGTGGGAAATGAGCAGTTCTTC. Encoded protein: CASSYSKVGNEQFF.

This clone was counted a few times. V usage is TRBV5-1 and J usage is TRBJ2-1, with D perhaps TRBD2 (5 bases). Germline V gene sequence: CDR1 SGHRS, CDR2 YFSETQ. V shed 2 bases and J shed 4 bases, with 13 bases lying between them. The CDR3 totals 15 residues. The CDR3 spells CASSFSSSGYNEQFF. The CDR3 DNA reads TGCGCCAGCAGCTTCTCTTCGTCGGGGTACAATGAGCAGTTCTTC.

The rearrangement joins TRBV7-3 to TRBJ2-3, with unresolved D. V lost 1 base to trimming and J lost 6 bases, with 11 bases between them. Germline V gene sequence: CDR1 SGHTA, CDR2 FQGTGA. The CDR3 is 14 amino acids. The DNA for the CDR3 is TGTGCCAGCAGCTTAAACGGGCCCAGGGATACGCAGTATTTT. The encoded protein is CASSLNGPRDTQYF.

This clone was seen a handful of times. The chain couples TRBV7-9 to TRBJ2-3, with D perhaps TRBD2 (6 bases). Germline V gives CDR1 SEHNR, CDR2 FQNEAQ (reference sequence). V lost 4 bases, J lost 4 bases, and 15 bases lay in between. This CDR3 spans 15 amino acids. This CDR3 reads CASSSPGGRSDTQYF. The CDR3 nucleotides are TGTGCCAGCAGCTCCCCCGGAGGGCGCTCAGATACGCAGTATTTT.

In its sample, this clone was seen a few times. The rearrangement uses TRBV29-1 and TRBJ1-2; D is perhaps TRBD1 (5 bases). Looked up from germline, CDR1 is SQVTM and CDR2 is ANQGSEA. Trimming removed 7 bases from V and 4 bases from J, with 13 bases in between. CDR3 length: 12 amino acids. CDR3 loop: CSALGHVYGYTF. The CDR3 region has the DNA TGCAGCGCCCTCGGACATGTCTATGGCTACACCTTC.

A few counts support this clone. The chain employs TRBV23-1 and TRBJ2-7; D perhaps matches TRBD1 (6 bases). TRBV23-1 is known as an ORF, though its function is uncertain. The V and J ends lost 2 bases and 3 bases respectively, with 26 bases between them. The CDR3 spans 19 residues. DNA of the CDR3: TGCGCCAGCAGTCAAAAGGGGGAAGACCTTCACAGTCTAAACTACGAGCAGTACGTC. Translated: CASSQKGEDLHSLNYEQYV.

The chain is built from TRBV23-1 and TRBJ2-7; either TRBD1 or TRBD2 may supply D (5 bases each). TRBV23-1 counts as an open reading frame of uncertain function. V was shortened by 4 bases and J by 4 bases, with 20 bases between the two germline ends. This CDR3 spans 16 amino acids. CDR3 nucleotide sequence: TGCGCCAGCAGTCTGTCGGGGCCGGATATACGTTACGAGCAGTACGTC. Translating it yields CASSLSGPDIRYEQYV.

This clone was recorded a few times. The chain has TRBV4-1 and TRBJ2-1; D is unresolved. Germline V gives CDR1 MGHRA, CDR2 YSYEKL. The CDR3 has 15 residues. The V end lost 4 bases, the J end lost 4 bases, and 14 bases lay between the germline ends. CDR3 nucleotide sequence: TGCGCCAGCAGCCTTATACTAACCCTGTACAATGAGCAGTTCTTC. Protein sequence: CASSLILTLYNEQFF.